These 5 T cell receptor beta chains share one sample of origin, sequenced in a study of shared clonotypes between healthy human individuals. Using immunoSEQ multiplex PCR, the repertoire was profiled, and TCRdb retains in-frame clones only, with some absent. Here the sample spans 1 million to 1.2 million clones, roughly 80% being singletons. The sequenced material came from memory CD4+ T cells from PBMCs. The subset: CD45RA-negative fraction. The receptor set was obtained from a man between 18 and 29 years old in good health. Some clones in this sample may be carry-over from other donors' samples.

The sample holds a few counts of this clone. This sequence joins TRBV19 and TRBJ1-3, with unresolved D. From germline, CDR1 is LNHDA and CDR2 SQIVND (reference sequence). Trimming took off 9 bases at V and 0 bases at J, with 15 bases between the two ends. This CDR3 comprises 15 residues. This CDR3 is CASSIQFTSGNTIYF. The CDR3 DNA sequence: TGTGCCAGCTCAATACAGTTCACCTCTGGAAACACCATATATTTT.

The chain couples TRBV28 to TRBJ2-7, with D possibly matching TRBD2 (6 bases). V dropped 7 bases and J dropped 1 base, with 14 bases sitting between them. CDR1 and CDR2 from the germline V gene are MDHEN and SYDVKM. The CDR3 sequence is 14 residues long. CDR3 coding DNA: TGTGCCAGCAAGGCTAGCGTGATTTCCTACGAGCAGTACTTC. Its protein product is CASKASVISYEQYF.

The count of this clone is one. The chain employs TRBV21-1 and TRBJ2-3; the table's D call, TRBD1, was not checked against the DNA. TRBV21-1 is classified as a pseudogene. This CDR3 is 16 amino acids long. The CDR3 protein is CASSTGRQGALDTQYF. In DNA form, the CDR3 reads TGTGCCAGCAGCACAGGAAGACAGGGGGCCTTAGATACGCAGTATTTT.

The chain joins TRBV7-9 to TRBJ1-1, with 8 bases that match TRBD1. V lost 1 base and J lost 3; bases outside the gene matches: 7. Germline CDR1 SEHNR, CDR2 FQNEAQ (reference sequence). This CDR3 spans 16 amino acids. CDR3 protein: CASSLGAGGVDTEAFF. CDR3 sequence (DNA): TGTGCCAGCAGCTTAGGGGCAGGGGGCGTGGACACTGAAGCTTTCTTT.

This clone has more than one count but fewer than ten. The J gene is TRBJ2-1, the V gene TRBV2; 7 nucleotides line up with TRBD2. Germline V gene lookup returns CDR1 SNHLY and CDR2 FYNNEI. Trimming cost V 6 bases and J 1 base; bases outside gene matches: 6. The CDR3 covers 15 residues. CDR3 DNA: TGTGCCAGCAGCGTTCAGCGGGATTCCTACAATGAGCAGTTCTTC. Residues: CASSVQRDSYNEQFF.